One sample yielded the 29 T cell receptor beta chains listed below, sequenced in a study of blood T cells in healthy people across ages. For the second PCR, which ran for 7 to 11 cycles, a sample-barcoded 5' primer and a J-beta primer mix were used. Via MiXCR, TCRdb re-called the 5' RACE reads, giving one row per CDR3 protein. The sample has approximately 790,000 distinct CDR3 sequences, about 59% seen once. The sample consisted of blood. Every receptor here comes from a man between 25 and 39 years old in good health.

The chain employs TRBV15 and TRBJ2-4, with 9 positions matching TRBD1. The CDR3 covers 16 residues. The V segment lost 4 bases and the J segment 6 bases; nucleotides outside the gene matches: 10. Germline V gene data show CDR1 as LNHNV and CDR2 as YYDKDF (reference sequence). The CDR3 DNA reads as TGTGCCACCAGCACCATAGGAGTGGGACAGGGAAACATTCAGTACTTC. Translated: CATSTIGVGQGNIQYF.

V is TRBV20-1 and J is TRBJ1-2; D perhaps matches TRBD1 (6 bases). The CDR3 has 14 amino acids. Germline lookup yields CDR1 DFQATT and CDR2 SNEGSKA (reference sequence). Trimming took off 0 bases at V and 7 bases at J, with 15 bases between the two ends. The CDR3 here is CSAREGRGGVGYTF. CDR3 bases: TGCAGTGCTAGAGAAGGCAGGGGAGGGGTTGGCTACACCTTC.

CDR3 DNA: TGTGCCAGCAGCTTCATAGTAGGTAGACACAATGAGCAGTTCTTC. This gives the protein CASSFIVGRHNEQFF. This chain links TRBV7-2 with TRBJ2-1; D is uncertain. Deletions cut 3 bases from V and 5 bases from J, with 14 bases between. CDR1 is SGHTA and CDR2 is FQGNSA in the germline V gene. This CDR3 contains 15 residues.

CDR3 sequence reads: CASSLLSQGTDTQYF. The CDR3 region has the DNA TGCGCCAGCAGCTTGCTGTCTCAGGGCACAGATACGCAGTATTTT. This sequence joins TRBV5-1 and TRBJ2-3; no clear D. The length of the CDR3 is 15 residues. Trimming cost V 1 base and J 1 base, with 10 bases left between them. CDR1 and CDR2 from the germline V gene are SGHRS and YFSETQ.

The chain is built from TRBV3-1 and TRBJ2-2; TRBD1 aligns across 12 bases. J was trimmed by 9 bases and V by 5 bases; bases with no gene match: 7. Germline-derived CDR1 and CDR2 are LGHDT and YNNKEL (reference sequence). The CDR3 sequence is 15 residues long. For the CDR3, the DNA is TGTGCCAGCAGCTCCCCGGGACAGGGGGCAAGGGAGCTGTTTTTT. Translating gives CASSSPGQGARELFF. The full variable domain, completed using reference TRBV3-1 and TRBJ2-2, is DTAVSQTPKYLVTQMGNDKSIKCEQNLGHDTMYWYKQDSKKFLKIMFSYNNKELIINETVPNRFSPKSPDKAHLNLHINSLELGDSAVYFCASSSPGQGARELFFGEGSRLTVL.

This chain links TRBV6-6 with TRBJ1-1, with D possibly TRBD1 on 5 matching bases. Germline CDR1 MNHNY, CDR2 SVGAGI (reference sequence). Between the trimmed V and J ends, which lost 5 bases and 3 bases, there was a span of 13 bases. CDR3 size: 14 residues. The CDR3 protein is CASSQPTGDTEAFF. Here the CDR3 DNA reads TGTGCCAGCAGTCAACCTACAGGAGACACTGAAGCTTTCTTT.

The V gene is TRBV29-1, the J gene TRBJ1-2, with D uncertain. Trimming shortened V by 3 bases and J by 2 bases, and 7 bases separated the two germline ends. The length of the CDR3 is 12 residues. Germline assignment: CDR1 SQVTM and CDR2 ANQGSEA. In nucleotides, the CDR3 is TGCAGCGTTGATTCACCGAACTATGGCTACACCTTC. Translated: CSVDSPNYGYTF.

The V gene is TRBV7-9, the J gene TRBJ2-5, with 7 nucleotides matching TRBD2. The V segment lost 1 base and the J segment 5 bases; nucleotides outside the gene matches: 4. The CDR3 is 14 residues long. In germline, CDR1 is SEHNR, CDR2 FQNEAQ (reference sequence). This CDR3 is CASSLVGSGETQYF. The CDR3 DNA reads as TGTGCCAGCAGCTTAGTTGGTAGCGGGGAGACCCAGTACTTC.

CDR3 nucleotide sequence: TGTGCCAGCAGCTTAATGGGGGTCGGCAGGAATGAGCAGTTCTTC. Amino acid sequence: CASSLMGVGRNEQFF. This sequence joins TRBV7-3 and TRBJ2-1; D might be TRBD1 or TRBD2, each matching 5 bases. Looked up from germline, CDR1 is SGHTA and CDR2 is FQGTGA. Trimming shortened V by 1 base and J by 7 bases, and 14 bases separated the two germline ends. The CDR3 has 15 residues.

The rearrangement joins TRBV20-1 to TRBJ2-3; 11 bases agree with TRBD2. The V and J ends lost 8 bases and 6 bases, in that order; junction bases with no gene match: 10. The CDR3 consists of 14 residues. CDR1 is DFQATT, CDR2 SNEGSKA, per germline (reference sequence). The CDR3 DNA sequence: TGCAGTCACAGTAGCGGGGGGGCGGTGGATACGCAGTATTTT. Protein: CSHSSGGAVDTQYF.

As to this clonotype: One end of the junction varies from germline; a read error may be responsible. V and J are TRBV6-5 and TRBJ1-2; D is uncertain. CDR3 length: 13 amino acids. Germline V gene data show CDR1 as MNHEY and CDR2 as SVGAGI. CDR3 protein: CASSDSTRYGYTF. The DNA for the CDR3 is TGTGCCAGCAGTGACTCGACACGGTATGGCTACACCTTC.

This clonotype was recorded a few times. This chain uses TRBV29-1 with TRBJ2-1, with D perhaps matching TRBD2 (5 bases). The V and J ends lost 1 base and 6 bases respectively, with 13 bases between them. Germline V gives CDR1 SQVTM, CDR2 ANQGSEA. This CDR3 region has 14 residues. The CDR3 DNA sequence: TGCAGCGTTGAAGTGTCGAGGGCCGTCAATGAGCAGTTCTTC. This gives the protein CSVEVSRAVNEQFF.

The chain couples TRBV7-2 to TRBJ1-3, with D tentatively TRBD1 (5 bases). Trimming stripped 0 bases from V and 2 bases from J, with 11 bases between. This CDR3 has 16 residues. CDR1 is SGHTA and CDR2 is FQGNSA in the germline V gene. The CDR3 loop is CASSLARGRTGNTIYF. DNA for the CDR3: TGTGCCAGCAGCTTAGCCCGGGGCCGAACTGGAAACACCATATATTTT.

The chain couples TRBV6-1 to TRBJ2-4; 9 nucleotides agree with TRBD1. The assigned J gene may be wrong: the sequence end matches TRBJ2-7 better. CDR1 MNHNS and CDR2 SASEGT come from the germline V gene. This CDR3 region has 14 residues. CDR3 coding DNA: TGTGCCAGCAGAGAAATCGGGACAGGGCACGAGCAGTACTTC. Protein sequence: CASREIGTGHEQYF.

This clonotype was counted ten times or more. A clone one base away is much larger, so this may be a read error. This chain uses TRBV12-3 or TRBV12-4 with TRBJ2-7; no definite D call. The length of the CDR3 is 11 residues. Trimming left V 6 bases short and J 6 bases short, with 9 bases between. In nucleotides, the CDR3 is TGTGCCAGCAGCTTGGGTACCGAGCAGTACTTC. This sequence encodes CASSLGTEQYF.

The chain employs TRBV20-1 and TRBJ1-2, with D tentatively TRBD1 (5 bases). V lost 1 base, J lost 4 bases, and 7 bases lay in between. The germline V gene encodes CDR1 DFQATT and CDR2 SNEGSKA (reference sequence). The CDR3 consists of 12 residues. DNA of the CDR3: TGCAGTGCTAGAGTCCAGGGCTATGGCTACACCTTC. Its translation is CSARVQGYGYTF.

The chain joins TRBV4-3 to TRBJ2-1, with D tentatively TRBD1 or TRBD2 (5 bases each). Trimming took 0 bases from V and 8 from J, leaving 8 bases between them. Per germline, CDR1 LGHNA and CDR2 YSLEER. CDR3 size: 13 residues. Written as DNA, the CDR3 is TGCGCCAGCAGCCAAGAGAGAGGGGATGAGCAGTTCTTC. Amino acids: CASSQERGDEQFF.

V usage is TRBV3-1 and J usage is TRBJ1-5; D is uncertain. The V end lost 4 bases, the J end lost 7 bases, and 11 bases lay between the germline ends. The CDR3 covers 13 residues. Germline loops: CDR1 LGHDT, CDR2 YNNKEL (reference sequence). The CDR3 coding sequence is TGTGCCAGCAGCCTACAGACCGGGCAGCCCCAGCATTTT. It specifies CASSLQTGQPQHF.

The chain has TRBV7-2 and TRBJ2-7; TRBD1 matches at 10 bases. Judging by the DNA end, TRBJ2-4 fits better; the J call may be wrong. Germline loops: CDR1 SGHTA, CDR2 FQGNSA. The CDR3 covers 14 residues. The CDR3 sequence: CASSFDRGRNIQYF. CDR3 in DNA: TGTGCCAGCAGCTTTGACAGGGGGCGTAACATTCAGTACTTC.

This clonotype was observed a handful of times. This chain connects TRBV4-2 to TRBJ2-1; the match to TRBD1 covers 10 bases. CDR1 is LGHNA and CDR2 is YNFKEQ in the germline V gene. V trimming: 3 bases; J trimming: 6 bases; junction bases outside the gene matches: 8. The length of the CDR3 is 16 residues. Here the CDR3 DNA reads TGTGCCAGCAGCCACCGGGACAGGGGCCCTCCCAATGAGCAGTTCTTC. Translating gives CASSHRDRGPPNEQFF.

The table lists this clonotype with a count of one. The chain couples TRBV12-3 or TRBV12-4 to TRBJ2-5; 8 bases line up with TRBD2. The J call may be in error: the DNA end matches TRBJ2-7 better. The CDR3 loop spans 16 amino acids. The CDR3 DNA sequence: TGTGCCAGCAGCACCGTTTTGGGCGGGGGGTCCTACGAGCAGTACTTC. Translating it yields CASSTVLGGGSYEQYF.

This chain connects TRBV20-1 to TRBJ1-2, with 7 nucleotides matching TRBD1. The CDR3 totals 15 residues. Germline values: CDR1 DFQATT, CDR2 SNEGSKA (reference sequence). Trimming at V came to 5 bases and at J to 0 bases, leaving 9 bases not matched to a gene. The CDR3 nucleotides are TGCAGTGCTGCCGGGACAGCTTCAACTAACTATGGCTACACCTTC. Its translation is CSAAGTASTNYGYTF.

The chain carries TRBV10-3 and TRBJ2-7; D is possibly TRBD2 (5 bases). The V end was cut by 4 bases, the J end by 0 bases, with 13 bases between. CDR3 length equals 15 residues. The germline V gene has CDR1 ENHRY and CDR2 SYGVKD. The CDR3 sequence is CAISVPGESSYEQYF. As DNA, the CDR3 is TGTGCCATCAGTGTTCCCGGGGAGAGCTCCTACGAGCAGTACTTC.

J is TRBJ2-7 and V is TRBV28, with TRBD2 matching over 7 bases. The CDR3 is made up of 15 amino acids. V dropped 5 bases and J dropped 0; count of bases not matched to a gene: 7. In germline, CDR1 is MDHEN, CDR2 SYDVKM. The CDR3 sequence is CASSALGEGSYEQYF. The CDR3 bases are TGTGCCAGCAGTGCACTAGGGGAGGGCTCCTACGAGCAGTACTTC.

On this clonotype itself: Its ends do not fully match the called genes, so a read error is possible. This chain connects TRBV5-1 to TRBJ2-3; 7 positions agree with TRBD1. Germline V gene data show CDR1 as SGHRS and CDR2 as YFSETQ. CDR3 size: 14 residues. The CDR3 bases are TGTGCCAGCAGTTTAGAGGGGGCCACAGATACGCAGTATTTT. Encoded protein: CASSLEGATDTQYF. Based on the CDR3 plus reference TRBV5-1 and TRBJ2-3, the full variable domain is KAGVTQTPRYLIKTRGQQVTLSCSPISGHRSVSWYQQTPGQGLQFLFEYFSETQRNKGNFPGRFSGRQFSNSRSEMNVSTLELGDSALYLCASSLEGATDTQYFGPGTRLTVL.

The chain uses TRBV12-3 or TRBV12-4 and TRBJ1-4; D not certain. The CDR3 loop spans 16 amino acids. V was shortened by 6 bases and J by 0 bases, with 14 bases between the two germline ends. The CDR3 DNA is TGTGCCAGCAGGCACCAGTTCAATTCAACTAATGAAAAACTGTTTTTT. Translated: CASRHQFNSTNEKLFF.

The chain links TRBV27 to TRBJ1-4; the D is unclear. The CDR3 has 14 amino acids. Germline assignment: CDR1 MNHEY and CDR2 SMNVEV (reference sequence). V shed 8 bases and J shed 7 bases, with 17 bases lying between them. CDR3 in amino acids: CASGEAARAEKLFF. The CDR3 nucleotides read TGTGCCAGCGGGGAGGCCGCCCGAGCTGAAAAACTGTTTTTT.

This clonotype has ten or more counts. The V gene is TRBV6-6, the J gene TRBJ2-3; D remains unclear. This CDR3 contains 16 residues. CDR1 is MNHNY and CDR2 is SVGAGI in the germline V gene (reference sequence). Trimming stripped 0 bases from V and 5 bases from J, with 15 bases between. The CDR3 coding sequence is TGTGCCAGCAGTTACTCTGCGGAGATGGGGATAGATACGCAGTATTTT. It is translated as CASSYSAEMGIDTQYF.

The rearrangement links TRBV5-1 to TRBJ2-3; D is possibly TRBD1 or TRBD2 (5 bases each). The CDR3 is made up of 15 amino acids. V gave up 2 bases and J gave up 1 base, with 11 bases separating them. Germline-derived CDR1 and CDR2 are SGHRS and YFSETQ. The CDR3 coding sequence is TGCGCCAGCAGCTTTCGGGGCCCTGGCACAGATACGCAGTATTTT. Translated, it gives CASSFRGPGTDTQYF.